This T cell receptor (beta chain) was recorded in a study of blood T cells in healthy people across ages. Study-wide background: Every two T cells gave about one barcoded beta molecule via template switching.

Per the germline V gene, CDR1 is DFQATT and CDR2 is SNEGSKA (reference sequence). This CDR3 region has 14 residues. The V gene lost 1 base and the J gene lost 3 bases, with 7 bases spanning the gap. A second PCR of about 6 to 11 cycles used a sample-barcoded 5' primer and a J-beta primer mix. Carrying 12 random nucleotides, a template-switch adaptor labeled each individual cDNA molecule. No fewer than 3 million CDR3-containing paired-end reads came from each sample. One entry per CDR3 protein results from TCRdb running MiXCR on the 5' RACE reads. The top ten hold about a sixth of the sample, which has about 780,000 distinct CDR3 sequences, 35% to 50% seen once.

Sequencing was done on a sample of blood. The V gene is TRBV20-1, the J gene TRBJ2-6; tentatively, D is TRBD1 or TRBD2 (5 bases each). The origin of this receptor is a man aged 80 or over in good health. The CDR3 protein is CSARGDDGANVLTF. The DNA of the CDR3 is TGCAGTGCTAGAGGGGACGATGGGGCCAACGTCCTGACTTTC.